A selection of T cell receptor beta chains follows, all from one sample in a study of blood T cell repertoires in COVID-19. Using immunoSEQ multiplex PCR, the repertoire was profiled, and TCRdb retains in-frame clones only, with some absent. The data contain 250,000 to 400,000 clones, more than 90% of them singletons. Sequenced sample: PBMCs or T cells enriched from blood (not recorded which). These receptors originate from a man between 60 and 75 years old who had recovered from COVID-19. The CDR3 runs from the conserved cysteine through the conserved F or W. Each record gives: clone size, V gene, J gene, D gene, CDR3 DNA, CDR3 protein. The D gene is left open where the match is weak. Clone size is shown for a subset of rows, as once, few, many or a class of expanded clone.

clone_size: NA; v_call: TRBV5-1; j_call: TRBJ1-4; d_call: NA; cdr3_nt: TGCGCCAGCAGCTTGGCAACGCAGGGCTCAAATGAAAAACTGTTTTTT; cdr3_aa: CASSLATQGSNEKLFF
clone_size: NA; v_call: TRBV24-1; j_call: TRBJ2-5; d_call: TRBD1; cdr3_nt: TGTGCCACCAGTCAAACAGGGGCCCAAGAGACCCAGTACTTC; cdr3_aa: CATSQTGAQETQYF
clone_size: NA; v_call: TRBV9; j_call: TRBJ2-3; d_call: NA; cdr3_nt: TGTGCCAGCAGCGTAGATGGCGGAAAGACAGATACGCAGTATTTT; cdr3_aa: CASSVDGGKTDTQYF
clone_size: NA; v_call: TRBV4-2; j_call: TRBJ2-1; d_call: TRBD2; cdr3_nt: TGTGCCAGCAGCCAAGATCCTAGCGGGGGCCCTTACTACAATGAGCAGTTCTTC; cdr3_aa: CASSQDPSGGPYYNEQFF
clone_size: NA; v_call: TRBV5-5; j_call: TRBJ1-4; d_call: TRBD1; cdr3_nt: TGTGCCAGCAGCTTGGGGACAGGGGGCTTAGGTGAAAAACTGTTTTTT; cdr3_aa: CASSLGTGGLGEKLFF
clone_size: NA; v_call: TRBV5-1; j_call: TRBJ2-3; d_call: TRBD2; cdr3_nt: TGCGCCAGCAGCTTGGGAGGACTAGCGGGAGGGGGAACAGATACGCAGTATTTT; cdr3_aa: CASSLGGLAGGGTDTQYF
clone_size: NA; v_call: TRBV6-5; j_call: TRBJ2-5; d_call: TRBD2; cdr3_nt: TGTGCCAGCAGGCTTAGCGGGGGGGCTAGAGAGACCCAGTACTTC; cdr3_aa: CASRLSGGARETQYF
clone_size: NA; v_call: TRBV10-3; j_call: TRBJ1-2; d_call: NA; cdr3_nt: TGTGCCATCAGTGAGTCGGGGGCGCTTGCCAACTATGGCTACACCTTC; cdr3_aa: CAISESGALANYGYTF
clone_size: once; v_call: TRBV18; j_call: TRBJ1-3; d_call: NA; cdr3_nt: TGTGCCAGCCGCCAACTCTCTGGAAACACCATATATTTT; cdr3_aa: CASRQLSGNTIYF
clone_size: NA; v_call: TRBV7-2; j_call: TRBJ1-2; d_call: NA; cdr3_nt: TGTGCCAGCAGCTTAGATGGCCGCCCCCCGGGTCAGCGGATCTATGGCTACACCTTC; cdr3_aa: CASSLDGRPPGQRIYGYTF
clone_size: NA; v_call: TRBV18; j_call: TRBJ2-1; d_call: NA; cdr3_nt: TGTGCCAGCTCACCACCGCACAGTTACAATGAGCAGTTCTTC; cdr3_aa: CASSPPHSYNEQFF
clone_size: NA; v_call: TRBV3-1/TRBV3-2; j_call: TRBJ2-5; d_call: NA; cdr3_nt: TGTGCCAGCAGCCCGGCCCGGACACCTCAAGAGACCCAGTACTTC; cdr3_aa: CASSPARTPQETQYF
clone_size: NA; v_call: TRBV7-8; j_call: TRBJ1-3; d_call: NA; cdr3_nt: TGTGCCAGCAGTCATTCTGGAAACACCATATATTTT; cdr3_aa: CASSHSGNTIYF
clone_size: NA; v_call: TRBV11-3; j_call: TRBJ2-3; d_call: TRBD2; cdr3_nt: TGTGCCAGCAGCCCAGGATTAGCGGGGAGCACAGATACGCAGTATTTT; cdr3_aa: CASSPGLAGSTDTQYF
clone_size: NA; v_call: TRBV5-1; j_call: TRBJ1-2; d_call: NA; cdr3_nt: TGCGCCAGCAGCTTGGGGCGGGGGCAAGGCTACACCTTC; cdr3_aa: CASSLGRGQGYTF
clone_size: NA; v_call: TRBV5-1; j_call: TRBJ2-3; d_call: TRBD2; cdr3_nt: TGCGCCAGCAGCTTGCGCCAGCGGGGGAGCACAGATACGCAGTATTTT; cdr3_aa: CASSLRQRGSTDTQYF
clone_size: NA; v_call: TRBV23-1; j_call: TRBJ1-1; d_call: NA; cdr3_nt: TGCGCCAGCAGCCACGGACAGCCGAACACTGAAGCTTTCTTT; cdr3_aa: CASSHGQPNTEAFF
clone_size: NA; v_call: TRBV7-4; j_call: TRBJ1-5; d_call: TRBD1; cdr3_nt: TGTGCCAGCAGCTTAGCTTGGGCAGGGGGAAATCGGAACCAGCCCCAGCATTTT; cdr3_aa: CASSLAWAGGNRNQPQHF
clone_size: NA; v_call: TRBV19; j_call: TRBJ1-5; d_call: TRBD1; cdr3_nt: TGTGCCAGTAGTACTCGACAGGGAGGCGTGCAGCCCCAGCATTTT; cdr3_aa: CASSTRQGGVQPQHF
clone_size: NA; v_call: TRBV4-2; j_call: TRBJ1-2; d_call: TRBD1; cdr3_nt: TGTGCCAGCAGCCAAGCGGGGACAGGGAGTGGCTACACCTTC; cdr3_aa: CASSQAGTGSGYTF
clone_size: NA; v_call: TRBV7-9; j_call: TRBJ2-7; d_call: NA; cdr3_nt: TGTGCCAGCAGCTTAGACAGCCCGGGGGAACAGTACTTC; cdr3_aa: CASSLDSPGEQYF
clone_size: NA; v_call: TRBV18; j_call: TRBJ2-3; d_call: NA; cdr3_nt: TGTGCCAGCTCACCACGGGCTAGCGGCACAGATACGCAGTATTTT; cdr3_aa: CASSPRASGTDTQYF
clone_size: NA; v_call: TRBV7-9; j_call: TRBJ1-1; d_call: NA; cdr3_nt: TGTGCCAGCAGCTTAGCGCAGGACACCCGCATGAACACTGAAGCTTTCTTT; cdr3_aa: CASSLAQDTRMNTEAFF
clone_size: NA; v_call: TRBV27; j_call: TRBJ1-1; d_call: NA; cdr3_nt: TGTGCCAGCAGTTTGGCCAGGGCGAACACTGAAGCTTTCTTT; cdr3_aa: CASSLARANTEAFF
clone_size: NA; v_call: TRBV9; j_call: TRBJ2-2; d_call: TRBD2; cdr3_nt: TGTGCCAGCAGCGATCCACTAGCGGGGGGGCACACGAACACCGGGGAGCTGTTTTTT; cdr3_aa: CASSDPLAGGHTNTGELFF
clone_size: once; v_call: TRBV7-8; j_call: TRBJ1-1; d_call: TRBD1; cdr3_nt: TGTGCCAGCAGCTCCAACAGGGGGCTGGGCACTGAAGCTTTCTTT; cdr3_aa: CASSSNRGLGTEAFF
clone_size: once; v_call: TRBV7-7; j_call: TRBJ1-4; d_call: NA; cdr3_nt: TGTGCTAGCATCGTAGGGAGACTTGCAACTAATGAAAAACTGTTTTTT; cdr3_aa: CASIVGRLATNEKLFF
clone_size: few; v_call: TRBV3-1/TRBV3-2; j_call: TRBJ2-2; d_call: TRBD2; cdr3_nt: TGTGCCAGCAGACCTAGCGGGAGGGCGAACACCGGGGAGCTGTTTTTT; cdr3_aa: CASRPSGRANTGELFF
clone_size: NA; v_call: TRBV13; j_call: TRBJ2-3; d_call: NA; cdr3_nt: TGTGCCAGCAGCTTATCAGGGTTCACAGATACGCAGTATTTT; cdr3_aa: CASSLSGFTDTQYF
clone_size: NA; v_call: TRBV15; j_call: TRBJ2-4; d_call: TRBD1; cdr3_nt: TGTGCCACCAGCAGTATCTTTACCGGGACAGGGTCGAACATTCAGTACTTC; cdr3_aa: CATSSIFTGTGSNIQYF
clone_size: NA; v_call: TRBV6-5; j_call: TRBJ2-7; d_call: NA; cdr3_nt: TGTGCCAGCAAAGTCAGGGCCTCGTACTACGAGCAGTACTTC; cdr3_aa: CASKVRASYYEQYF
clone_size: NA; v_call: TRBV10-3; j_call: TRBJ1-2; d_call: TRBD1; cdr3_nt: TGTGCCCTCTCGCCTGACAGGGGGCGAGGGAACTATGGCTACACCTTC; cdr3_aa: CALSPDRGRGNYGYTF
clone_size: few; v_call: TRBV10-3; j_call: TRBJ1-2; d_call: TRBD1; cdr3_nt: TGTGCCATCAGCTTGGACAGGAACTATGGCTACACCTTC; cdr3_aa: CAISLDRNYGYTF
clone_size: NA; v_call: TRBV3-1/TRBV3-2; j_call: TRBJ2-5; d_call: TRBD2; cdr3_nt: TGTGCCAGCAGCCAAGGACTAGCGGGAGGTCAGACCCAGTACTTC; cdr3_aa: CASSQGLAGGQTQYF
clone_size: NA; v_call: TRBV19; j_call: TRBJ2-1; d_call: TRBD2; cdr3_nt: TGTGCCAGTAGCCCTCCGACTAGCGTCCCCTACAATGAGCAGTTCTTC; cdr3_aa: CASSPPTSVPYNEQFF
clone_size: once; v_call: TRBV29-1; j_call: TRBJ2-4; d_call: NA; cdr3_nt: TGCAGCGTTGTTGTTCCACAGTGGAACATTCAGTACTTC; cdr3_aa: CSVVVPQWNIQYF
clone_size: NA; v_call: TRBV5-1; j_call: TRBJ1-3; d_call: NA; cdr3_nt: TGCGCCAGCAGCTTGTCCGGACAGTCGGTTGGAAACACCATATATTTT; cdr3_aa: CASSLSGQSVGNTIYF
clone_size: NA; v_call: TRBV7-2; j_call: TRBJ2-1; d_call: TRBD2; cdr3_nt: TGTGCCAGCAGCTTATCCTGGACTAGCGGGAGATATGAGCAGTTCTTC; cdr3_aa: CASSLSWTSGRYEQFF
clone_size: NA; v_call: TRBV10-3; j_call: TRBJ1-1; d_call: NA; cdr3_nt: TGTGCCATCAGTGAGCGGACAGAAAACACTGAAGCTTTCTTT; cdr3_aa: CAISERTENTEAFF
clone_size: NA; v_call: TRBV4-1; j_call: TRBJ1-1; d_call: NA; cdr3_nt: TGCGCCAGCAGCCAAGATCGGGGGGGTTTGACTGAAGCTTTCTTT; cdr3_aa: CASSQDRGGLTEAFF